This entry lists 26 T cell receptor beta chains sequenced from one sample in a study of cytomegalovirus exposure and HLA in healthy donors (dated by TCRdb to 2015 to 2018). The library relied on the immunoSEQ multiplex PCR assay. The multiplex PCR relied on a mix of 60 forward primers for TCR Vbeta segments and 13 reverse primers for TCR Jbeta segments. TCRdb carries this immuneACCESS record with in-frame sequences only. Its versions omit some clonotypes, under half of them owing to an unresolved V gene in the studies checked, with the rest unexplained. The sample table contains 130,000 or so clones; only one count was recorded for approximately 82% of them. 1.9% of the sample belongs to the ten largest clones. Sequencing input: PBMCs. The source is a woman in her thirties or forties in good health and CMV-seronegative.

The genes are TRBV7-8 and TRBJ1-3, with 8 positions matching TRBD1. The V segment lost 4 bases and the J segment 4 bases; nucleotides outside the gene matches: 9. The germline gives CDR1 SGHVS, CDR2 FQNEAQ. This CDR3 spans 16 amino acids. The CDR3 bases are TGTGCCAGCAGCTCAGACCATCGGGACAGGGGAAACACCATATATTTT. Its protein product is CASSSDHRDRGNTIYF.

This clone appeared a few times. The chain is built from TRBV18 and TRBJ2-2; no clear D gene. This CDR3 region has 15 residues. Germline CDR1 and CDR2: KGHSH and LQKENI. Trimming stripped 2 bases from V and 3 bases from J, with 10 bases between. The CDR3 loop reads CASSPGQSHTGELFF. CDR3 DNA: TGTGCCAGCTCACCAGGGCAAAGTCACACCGGGGAGCTGTTTTTT.

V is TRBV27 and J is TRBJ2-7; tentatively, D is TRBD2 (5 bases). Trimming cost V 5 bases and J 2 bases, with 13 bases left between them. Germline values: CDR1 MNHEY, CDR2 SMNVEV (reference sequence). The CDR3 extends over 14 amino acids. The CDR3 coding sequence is TGTGCCAGCAGTACACGGGGATCTGCCTACGAGCAGTACTTC. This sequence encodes CASSTRGSAYEQYF.

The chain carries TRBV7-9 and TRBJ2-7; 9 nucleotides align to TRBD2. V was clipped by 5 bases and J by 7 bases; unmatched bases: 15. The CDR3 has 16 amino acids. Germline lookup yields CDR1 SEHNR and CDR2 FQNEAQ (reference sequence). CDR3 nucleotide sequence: TGTGCCAGCAGCCCCTCGGGTCGTGGCGGGAGGGCGGAGCAGTACTTC. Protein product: CASSPSGRGGRAEQYF.

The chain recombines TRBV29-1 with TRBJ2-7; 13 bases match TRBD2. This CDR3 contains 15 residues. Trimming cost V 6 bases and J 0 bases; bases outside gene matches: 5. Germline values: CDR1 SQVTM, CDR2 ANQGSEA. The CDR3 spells CSVGTSGISSYEQYF. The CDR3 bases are TGCAGCGTCGGGACTAGCGGGATCAGCTCCTACGAGCAGTACTTC.

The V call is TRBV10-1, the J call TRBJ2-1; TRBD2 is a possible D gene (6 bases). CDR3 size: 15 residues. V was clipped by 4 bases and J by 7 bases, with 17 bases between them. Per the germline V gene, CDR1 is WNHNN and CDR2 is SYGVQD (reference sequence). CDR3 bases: TGCGCCAGCAGTGTGTTGCGAACCCGGGGGAATGAGCAGTTCTTC. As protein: CASSVLRTRGNEQFF.

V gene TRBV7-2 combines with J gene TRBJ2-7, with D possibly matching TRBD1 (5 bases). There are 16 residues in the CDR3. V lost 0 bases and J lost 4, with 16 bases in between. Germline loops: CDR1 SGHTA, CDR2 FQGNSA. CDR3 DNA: TGTGCCAGCAGCTTAGCCGTCCAGGGAACCCGATACGAGCAGTACTTC. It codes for CASSLAVQGTRYEQYF.

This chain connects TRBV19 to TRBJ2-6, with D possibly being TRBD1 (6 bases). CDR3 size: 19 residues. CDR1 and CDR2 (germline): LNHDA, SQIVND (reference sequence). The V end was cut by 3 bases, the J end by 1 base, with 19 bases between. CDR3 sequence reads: CASSMGFGHRVSGANVLTF. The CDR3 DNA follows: TGTGCCAGTAGTATGGGGTTTGGGCACAGGGTTTCTGGGGCCAACGTCCTGACTTTC.

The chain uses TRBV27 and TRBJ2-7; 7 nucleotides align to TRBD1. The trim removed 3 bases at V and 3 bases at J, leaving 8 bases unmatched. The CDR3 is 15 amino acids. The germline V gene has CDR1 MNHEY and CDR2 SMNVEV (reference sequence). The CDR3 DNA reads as TGTGCCAGCAGTTTTGCTACAGGGGTCAACTACGAGCAGTACTTC. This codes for CASSFATGVNYEQYF.

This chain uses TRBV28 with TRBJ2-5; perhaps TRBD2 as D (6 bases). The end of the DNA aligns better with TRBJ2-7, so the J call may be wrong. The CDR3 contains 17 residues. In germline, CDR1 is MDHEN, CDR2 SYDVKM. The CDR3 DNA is TGTGCCAGCAGTTTATTGGTCGCTAGCGAGAGCTCCTACGAGCAGTACTTC. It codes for CASSLLVASESSYEQYF.

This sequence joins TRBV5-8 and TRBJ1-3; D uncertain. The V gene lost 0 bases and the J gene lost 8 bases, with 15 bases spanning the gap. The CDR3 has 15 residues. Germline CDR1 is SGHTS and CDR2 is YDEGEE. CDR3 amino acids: CASSLARNALDTIYF. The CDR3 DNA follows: TGTGCCAGCAGCTTGGCCAGGAACGCTTTGGACACCATATATTTT.

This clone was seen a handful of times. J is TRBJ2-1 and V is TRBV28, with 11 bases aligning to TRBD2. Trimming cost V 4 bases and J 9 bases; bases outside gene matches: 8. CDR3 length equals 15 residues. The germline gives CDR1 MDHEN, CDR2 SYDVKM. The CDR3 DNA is TGTGCCAGCAGTTGGCCTAGCGGGAGGACGGGTGAGCAGTTCTTC. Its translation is CASSWPSGRTGEQFF. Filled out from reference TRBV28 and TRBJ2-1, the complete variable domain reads DVKVTQSSRYLVKRTGEKVFLECVQDMDHENMFWYRQDPGLGLRLIYFSYDVKMKEKGDIPEGYSVSREKKERFSLILESASTNQTSMYLCASSWPSGRTGEQFFGPGTRLTVL.

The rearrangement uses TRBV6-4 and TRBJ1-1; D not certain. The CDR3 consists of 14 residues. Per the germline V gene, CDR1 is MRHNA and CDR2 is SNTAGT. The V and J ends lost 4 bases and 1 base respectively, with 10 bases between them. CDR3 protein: CASSGSPGNTEAFF. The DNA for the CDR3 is TGTGCCAGCAGTGGCTCACCGGGGAACACTGAAGCTTTCTTT.

CDR3 residues: CASSQYPLGRYNEQFF. The CDR3 nucleotides read TGTGCCAGCAGCCAATACCCCTTGGGCAGGTACAATGAGCAGTTCTTC. The chain employs TRBV7-4 and TRBJ2-1; D remains unclear. This CDR3 spans 16 amino acids. Germline V lookup: CDR1 SGHVT, CDR2 SQSDAQ. Deletions cut 5 bases from V and 4 bases from J, with 18 bases between.

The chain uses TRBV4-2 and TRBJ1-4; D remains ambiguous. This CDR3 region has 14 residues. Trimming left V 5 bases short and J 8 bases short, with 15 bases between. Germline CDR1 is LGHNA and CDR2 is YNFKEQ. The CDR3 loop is CASSGVGFAEKLFF. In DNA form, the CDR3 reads TGTGCCAGCAGCGGAGTGGGTTTCGCGGAAAAACTGTTTTTT.

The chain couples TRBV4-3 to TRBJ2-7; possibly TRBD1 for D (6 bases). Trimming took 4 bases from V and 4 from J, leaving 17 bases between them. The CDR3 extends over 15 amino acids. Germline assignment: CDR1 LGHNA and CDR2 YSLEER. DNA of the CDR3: TGCGCCAGCAGCCCTCTATTGGGAACAGGGTACGAGCAGTACTTC. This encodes CASSPLLGTGYEQYF.

CDR3 loop: CASSTRDTQYF. The CDR3 coding sequence is TGTGCCAGCAGTACACGAGATACGCAGTATTTT. The chain couples TRBV7-8 to TRBJ2-3; D gene unclear. The germline V gene has CDR1 SGHVS and CDR2 FQNEAQ. The CDR3 is 11 amino acids. Trimming removed 6 bases at V and 5 bases at J, with 6 bases between.

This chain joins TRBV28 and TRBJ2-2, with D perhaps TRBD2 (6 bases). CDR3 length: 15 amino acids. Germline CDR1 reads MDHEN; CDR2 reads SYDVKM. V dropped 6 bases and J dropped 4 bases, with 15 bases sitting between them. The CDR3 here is CASSLAGRVTGELFF. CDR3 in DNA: TGTGCCAGCAGCCTCGCGGGGCGGGTCACCGGGGAGCTGTTTTTT. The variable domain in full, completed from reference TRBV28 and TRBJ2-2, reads DVKVTQSSRYLVKRTGEKVFLECVQDMDHENMFWYRQDPGLGLRLIYFSYDVKMKEKGDIPEGYSVSREKKERFSLILESASTNQTSMYLCASSLAGRVTGELFFGEGSRLTVL.

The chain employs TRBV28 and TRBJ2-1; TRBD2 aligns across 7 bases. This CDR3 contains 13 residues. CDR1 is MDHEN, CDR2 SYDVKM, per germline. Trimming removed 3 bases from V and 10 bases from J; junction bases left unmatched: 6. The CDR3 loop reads CASSFFPAGEQFF. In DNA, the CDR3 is TGTGCCAGCAGTTTTTTTCCAGCGGGGGAGCAGTTCTTC.

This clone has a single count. Written as DNA, the CDR3 is TGTGCCAGCAAGCTATTTCAGAACACCGGGGAGCTGTTTTTT. Its protein is CASKLFQNTGELFF. V and J are TRBV6-4 and TRBJ2-2, with unresolved D. The CDR3 consists of 14 residues. The V end lost 7 bases, the J end lost 1 base, and 10 bases lay between the germline ends. Per germline, CDR1 MRHNA and CDR2 SNTAGT.

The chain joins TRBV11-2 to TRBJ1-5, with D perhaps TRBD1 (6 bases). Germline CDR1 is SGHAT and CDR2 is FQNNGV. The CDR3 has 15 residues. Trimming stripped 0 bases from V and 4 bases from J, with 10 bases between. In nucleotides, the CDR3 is TGTGCCAGCAGCTTAGAACCCCAGGGGAATCAGCCCCAGCATTTT. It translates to CASSLEPQGNQPQHF.

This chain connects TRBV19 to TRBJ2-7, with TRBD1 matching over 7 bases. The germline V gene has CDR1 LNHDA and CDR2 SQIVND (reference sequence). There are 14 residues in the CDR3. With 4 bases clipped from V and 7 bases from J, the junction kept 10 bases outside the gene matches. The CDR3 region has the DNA TGTGCCAGTAGTACAGTTCCCGGGACAGAAGAGCAGTACTTC. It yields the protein CASSTVPGTEEQYF.

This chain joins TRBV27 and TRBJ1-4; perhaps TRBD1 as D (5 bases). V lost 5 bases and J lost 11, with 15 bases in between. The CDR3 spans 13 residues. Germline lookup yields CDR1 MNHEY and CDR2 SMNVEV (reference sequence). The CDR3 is CASSPGPGGKLFF. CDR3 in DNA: TGTGCCAGCAGTCCGGGCCCCGGGGGGAAACTGTTTTTT.

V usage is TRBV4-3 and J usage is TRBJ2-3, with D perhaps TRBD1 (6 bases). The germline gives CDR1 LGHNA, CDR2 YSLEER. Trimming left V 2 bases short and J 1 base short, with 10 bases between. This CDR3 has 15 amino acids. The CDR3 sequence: CASSQSRQGTDTQYF. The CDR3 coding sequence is TGCGCCAGCAGCCAATCAAGACAGGGCACAGATACGCAGTATTTT.

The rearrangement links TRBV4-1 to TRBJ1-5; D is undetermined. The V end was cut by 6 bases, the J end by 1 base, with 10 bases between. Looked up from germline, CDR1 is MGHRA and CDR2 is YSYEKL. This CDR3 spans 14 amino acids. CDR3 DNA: TGCGCCAGCAGTCGAACAGAGAGCAATCAGCCCCAGCATTTT. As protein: CASSRTESNQPQHF.

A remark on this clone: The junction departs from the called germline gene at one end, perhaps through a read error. Here the CDR3 reads CSSSSPRQSSYNEQFF. CDR3 coding DNA: TGTTCCAGCAGCTCCCCCCGACAGAGCTCCTACAATGAGCAGTTCTTC. The chain uses TRBV7-9 and TRBJ2-1, with D perhaps matching TRBD1 (5 bases). The germline gives CDR1 SEHNR, CDR2 FQNEAQ (reference sequence). CDR3 length equals 16 residues.